The 7 T cell receptor beta chains listed next were all sequenced from one sample in a study of blood T cell repertoires in COVID-19. The method was immunoSEQ multiplex PCR; TCRdb's version includes in-frame clones alone and lacks a portion of them. The sample contains hundreds of thousands of clones, approximately 83% of which appear only once. Sequenced material: PBMCs or T cells enriched from blood (not recorded which). The receptors here all came from a woman in her thirties or forties with acute COVID-19.

The CDR3 is CANHRGALTSYNEQFF. Here the CDR3 DNA reads TGTGCCAACCACCGGGGAGCCCTGACGTCCTACAATGAGCAGTTCTTC. The J gene is TRBJ2-1, the V gene TRBV2; TRBD2 might be the D (5 bases). CDR3 size: 16 residues. Deletions cut 10 bases from V and 1 base from J, with 20 bases between. CDR1 and CDR2 (germline): SNHLY, FYNNEI.

The chain employs TRBV14 and TRBJ2-1; weak D call: TRBD2 (6 bases). The CDR3 loop spans 15 amino acids. Germline values: CDR1 SGHDN, CDR2 FVKESK. With 0 bases removed from V and 13 bases from J, the gap between germline ends came to 19 bases. The CDR3 here is CASSQEAGMPNVQFF. The CDR3 nucleotides read TGTGCCAGCAGCCAAGAGGCGGGGATGCCAAATGTACAGTTCTTC.

This clone was counted only a few times. The gene calls are TRBV2 and TRBJ1-6; D is ambiguous. Per the germline V gene, CDR1 is SNHLY and CDR2 is FYNNEI. V lost 5 bases and J 10 bases, leaving 12 bases between the germline ends. The CDR3 is made up of 13 amino acids. CDR3 sequence (DNA): TGTGCCAGCAGTTCGGGGATAGGATCACCCCTCCACTTT. This codes for CASSSGIGSPLHF.

The chain is built from TRBV28 and TRBJ2-3; a weak D match, TRBD2 (6 bases). CDR1 and CDR2 (germline): MDHEN, SYDVKM. The CDR3 is 19 amino acids. V lost 8 bases and J 0 bases, leaving 27 bases between the germline ends. CDR3 nucleotide sequence: TGTGCCAGCCCCCCTAAACCGTGGGACTCTGTTTCTAGCACAGATACGCAGTATTTT. Protein product: CASPPKPWDSVSSTDTQYF.

The chain employs TRBV20-1 and TRBJ2-1; maybe TRBD2 (5 bases). Trimming pared 3 bases from V and 4 bases from J, leaving 25 bases between. CDR1 and CDR2 (germline): DFQATT, SNEGSKA (reference sequence). The CDR3 covers 18 residues. DNA for the CDR3: TGCAGTGCTAGTCGGCGCCTAGCAATGGCCCCCACATACAATGAGCAGTTCTTC. It specifies CSASRRLAMAPTYNEQFF.

The chain recombines TRBV5-6 with TRBJ1-2; 7 nucleotides agree with TRBD1. Germline V lookup: CDR1 SGHDT, CDR2 YYEEEE. V lost 2 bases and J lost 0; bases outside the gene matches: 4. This CDR3 has 15 residues. In nucleotides, the CDR3 is TGTGCCAGCAGCTTAACAGGGGCCACTAACTATGGCTACACCTTC. Protein product: CASSLTGATNYGYTF.

Written as DNA, the CDR3 is TGTGCCAGCAGACCCGGGACAGGGTCTTACGAGCAGTACTTC. Protein sequence: CASRPGTGSYEQYF. The chain recombines TRBV5-4 with TRBJ2-7, with 9 bases matching TRBD1. The CDR3 extends over 14 amino acids. CDR1 is SGHNT and CDR2 is YYREEE in the germline V gene (reference sequence). V was clipped by 5 bases and J by 4 bases; unmatched bases: 7.